The entry below gives a single T cell receptor (beta chain) sequence along with its context. The repertoire was sequenced with immunoSEQ multiplex PCR; TCRdb's copy has only in-frame clones and lacks some. The sample has 80,000 to 100,000 clones, roughly 83% seen once; the top ten hold approximately 6%. This specimen comes from a study of glioma-infiltrating T cells after dendritic cell vaccination. This CDR3 comprises 15 residues. The J segment lost 1 base and the V segment lost 2 bases, leaving 3 bases of the junction unmatched. Germline V lookup: CDR1 SGHRS, CDR2 YFSETQ. The clonotype was recovered from a human donor with glioblastoma. Sequences were derived from blood, sampled before dendritic cell vaccination. The J gene is TRBJ2-3, the V gene TRBV5-1, with TRBD1 identical over 8 bases. This CDR3 reads CASSFGQGGTDTQYF. DNA for the CDR3: TGCGCCAGCAGCTTTGGACAGGGCGGCACAGATACGCAGTATTTT.